This is a list of T cell receptor beta chains from one sample in a study of PD-L1 blockade in urothelial cancer. The method was immunoSEQ multiplex PCR; TCRdb's version includes in-frame clones alone and lacks a portion of them. The data show some 60,000 clones, with roughly 86% seen just once and under 3.5% held by the top ten. Source: PBMCs, taken around atezolizumab (anti-PD-L1) treatment. The receptors stem from a middle-aged man with urothelial cancer. Each CDR3 is given with its conserved first and last residue. D genes are given only for firm matches. Not all rows give a size; the values are once, few, many and, for expanded clones, a class.

TRBV27	TRBD2	TRBJ2-1	-	CASSHGLAVLNEQFF	TGTGCCAGCAGTCACGGACTAGCGGTTCTCAATGAGCAGTTCTTC
TRBV10-2	-	TRBJ1-5	once	CASSLSGNSNQPQHF	TGCGCCAGCAGCCTGTCGGGTAATAGCAATCAGCCCCAGCATTTT
TRBV14	-	TRBJ2-4	-	CASSQYRGIQYF	TGTGCCAGCAGCCAATATCGGGGCATTCAGTACTTC
TRBV7-2	-	TRBJ2-7	few	CASSRTSTYEQYF	TGTGCCAGCTCGCGGACAAGTACCTACGAGCAGTACTTC
TRBV18	TRBD1	TRBJ1-5	few	CASSAGQGFNQPQHF	TGTGCCAGCTCAGCGGGACAGGGATTTAATCAGCCCCAGCATTTT
TRBV4-1	TRBD2	TRBJ2-2	once	CASSQTSESPAGELFF	TGCGCCAGCAGCCAGACTAGCGAGAGTCCCGCCGGGGAGCTGTTTTTT
TRBV28	-	TRBJ1-3	-	CASRQGIGNTIYF	TGTGCCAGCAGACAGGGCATTGGAAACACCATATATTTT
TRBV6-6	TRBD1	TRBJ2-4	-	CAIGQGGFLAKNIQYF	TGTGCCATAGGACAGGGGGGATTTTTAGCCAAAAACATTCAGTACTTC
TRBV9	TRBD1	TRBJ1-2	-	CASSERQGEGYGYTF	TGTGCCAGCAGCGAAAGACAGGGGGAGGGCTATGGCTACACCTTC
TRBV5-1	-	TRBJ2-5	-	CASSFEGLGETQYF	TGCGCCAGCAGCTTCGAGGGTCTGGGAGAGACCCAGTACTTC
TRBV7-9	-	TRBJ2-5	-	CASSPQGTQETQYF	TGTGCCAGCAGCCCCCAGGGAACCCAAGAGACCCAGTACTTC
TRBV6-5	-	TRBJ1-2	-	CASSLLEGSGGYTF	TGTGCCAGCAGCCTACTTGAGGGATCCGGCGGCTACACCTTC
TRBV6-1	-	TRBJ2-3	once	CASSEWDSTDTQYF	TGTGCCAGCAGTGAATGGGACTCCACAGATACGCAGTATTTT
TRBV2	-	TRBJ1-1	-	CASSTDWGTEAFF	TGTGCCAGCAGTACGGACTGGGGCACTGAAGCTTTCTTT
TRBV5-1	TRBD2	TRBJ2-5	-	CASSPGLAGRQETQYF	TGCGCCAGCAGCCCGGGACTAGCGGGACGGCAAGAGACCCAGTACTTC
TRBV28	TRBD1	TRBJ2-4	-	CASSLSGTGTNIQYF	TGTGCCAGCAGTTTGTCCGGGACAGGAACAAACATTCAGTACTTC
TRBV2	TRBD1	TRBJ2-5	once	CASSENTGVETQYF	TGTGCCAGCAGTGAAAATACAGGGGTAGAGACCCAGTACTTC
TRBV15	-	TRBJ2-7	-	CATSRDRPGYGDEQYF	TGTGCCACCAGCAGAGATCGCCCCGGTTATGGAGACGAGCAGTACTTC
TRBV19	-	TRBJ2-1	-	CASAKDWMNEQFF	TGTGCCAGCGCTAAGGACTGGATGAATGAGCAGTTCTTC
TRBV2	TRBD1	TRBJ2-3	-	CASSEGQNTDTQYF	TGTGCCAGCAGTGAGGGACAGAACACAGATACGCAGTATTTT
TRBV30	-	TRBJ1-2	few	CAWGLERRSGYTF	TGTGCCTGGGGTCTGGAGCGACGGAGTGGCTACACCTTC
TRBV5-1	TRBD1	TRBJ2-3	-	CASSPWDRGTDTQYF	TGCGCCAGCAGCCCCTGGGACAGGGGCACAGATACGCAGTATTTT
TRBV6-4	-	TRBJ2-3	few	CASSGGEDTQYF	TGTGCCAGCAGTGGGGGGGAAGATACGCAGTATTTT
TRBV9	TRBD1	TRBJ1-3	-	CASSVDPPGTGTNTIYF	TGTGCCAGCAGCGTAGATCCGCCAGGGACAGGGACGAACACCATATATTTT
TRBV5-5	-	TRBJ1-5	-	CASSTAGAGQPQHF	TGTGCCAGCAGCACGGCAGGGGCGGGTCAGCCCCAGCATTTT
TRBV18	-	TRBJ1-6	-	CASSPVVQVYNSPLHF	TGTGCCAGCTCACCGGTAGTACAGGTCTATAATTCACCCCTCCACTTT
TRBV6-1	TRBD2	TRBJ2-5	-	CASSGQTSGRETQYF	TGTGCCAGCAGTGGACAAACTAGCGGGAGAGAGACCCAGTACTTC
TRBV30	TRBD1	TRBJ1-2	-	CAWRIVTGTGYTF	TGTGCCTGGAGAATTGTGACAGGGACTGGCTACACCTTC
TRBV5-6	-	TRBJ2-5	few	CASSLAGNRVQETQYF	TGTGCCAGCAGCTTGGCCGGCAACAGAGTACAAGAGACCCAGTACTTC
TRBV30	-	TRBJ1-2	few	CAWSVAASVGTGGYTF	TGTGCCTGGAGTGTAGCTGCGTCGGTGGGGACTGGTGGCTACACCTTC
TRBV25-1	-	TRBJ1-1	-	CASSDPKTRGEAFF	TGTGCCAGCAGTGACCCCAAGACCCGGGGGGAAGCTTTCTTT
TRBV4-1	TRBD2	TRBJ2-2	-	CASSQVDLAGGGAGELFF	TGCGCCAGCAGCCAAGTCGACTTAGCGGGAGGTGGGGCCGGGGAGCTGTTTTTT
TRBV9	TRBD2	TRBJ2-1	-	CASSPLSGDNEQFF	TGTGCCAGCAGCCCCCTGAGCGGGGACAATGAGCAGTTCTTC
TRBV28	-	TRBJ2-1	-	CASSLWQVNNEQFF	TGTGCCAGCAGTTTATGGCAGGTTAACAATGAGCAGTTCTTC
TRBV7-9	TRBD2	TRBJ2-1	-	CASRPSGSEEQFF	TGTGCCAGCAGACCTAGCGGGAGCGAAGAGCAGTTCTTC
TRBV15	TRBD2	TRBJ2-3	-	CATSRDSLAGGSTDTQYF	TGTGCCACCAGCAGAGATAGCCTAGCGGGGGGTAGCACAGATACGCAGTATTTT
TRBV6-5	-	TRBJ2-7	-	CASSYSQGSYEQYF	TGTGCCAGCAGTTACTCACAGGGTTCCTACGAGCAGTACTTC
TRBV18	-	TRBJ1-1	-	CASSPGGEAFF	TGTGCCAGCTCACCAGGAGGGGAGGCTTTCTTT
TRBV9	-	TRBJ2-3	-	CASSEGLRATSTDTQYF	TGTGCCAGCAGCGAGGGGCTAAGGGCAACTAGCACAGATACGCAGTATTTT
TRBV27	-	TRBJ1-6	-	CASSLVGVSYNSPLHF	TGTGCCAGCAGTTTAGTAGGGGTCTCCTATAATTCACCCCTCCACTTT
TRBV9	TRBD2	TRBJ2-3	-	CASSVEGLDIGSVWDTQYF	TGTGCCAGCAGCGTAGAGGGACTAGATATTGGGTCGGTTTGGGATACGCAGTATTTT
TRBV27	-	TRBJ2-1	-	CASSTGHSYNEQFF	TGTGCCAGCAGCACCGGACACTCCTACAATGAGCAGTTCTTC
TRBV6-1	-	TRBJ2-6	-	CASSVTTGANVLTF	TGTGCCAGCAGTGTAACTACCGGGGCCAACGTCCTGACTTTC
TRBV28	TRBD2	TRBJ2-3	-	CASTPTVGGSADTQYF	TGTGCCAGCACCCCCACCGTGGGCGGGAGCGCAGATACGCAGTATTTT
TRBV7-9	TRBD2	TRBJ2-1	-	CASSPGGGEQFF	TGTGCCAGCAGTCCGGGAGGCGGTGAGCAGTTCTTC
TRBV6-5	-	TRBJ2-3	once	CASRRVYTDTQYF	TGTGCCAGCAGGAGAGTATACACAGATACGCAGTATTTT
TRBV2	TRBD1	TRBJ1-5	-	CASSAGQGNQPQHF	TGTGCCAGCAGTGCCGGACAGGGGAATCAGCCCCAGCATTTT
TRBV7-9	TRBD2	TRBJ2-7	once	CASSLPSGVKAYEQYF	TGTGCCAGCAGCTTACCTAGCGGGGTAAAAGCCTACGAGCAGTACTTC
TRBV9	-	TRBJ2-7	-	CASSGGISSSYEQYF	TGTGCCAGCAGTGGAGGGATCTCGAGCTCCTACGAGCAGTACTTC
TRBV6-5	TRBD2	TRBJ2-7	few	CASSQLAGGYEQYF	TGTGCCAGCAGTCAACTAGCGGGAGGCTACGAGCAGTACTTC
TRBV5-1	TRBD2	TRBJ2-5	-	CASSRGTSGTETQYF	TGCGCCAGCAGCAGAGGGACTAGCGGGACAGAGACCCAGTACTTC
TRBV4-1	TRBD1	TRBJ1-1	-	CASSQKDRDRGAEAFF	TGCGCCAGCAGCCAAAAAGACCGGGACAGGGGGGCTGAAGCTTTCTTT
TRBV30	TRBD1	TRBJ1-2	-	CAWSPGGALGYTF	TGTGCCTGGTCACCAGGGGGCGCCTTGGGGTACACCTTC
TRBV7-8	-	TRBJ1-1	-	CASSRTELNTEAFF	TGTGCCAGCAGCCGGACAGAGCTGAACACTGAAGCTTTCTTT
TRBV15	TRBD2	TRBJ2-3	-	CATSTPLAERDTQYF	TGTGCCACCAGCACCCCACTAGCGGAGAGAGATACGCAGTATTTT
TRBV13	-	TRBJ1-2	-	CASSRLDWGDGYTF	TGTGCCAGCAGCCGACTAGATTGGGGGGATGGCTACACCTTC